The clone carrying this T cell receptor beta chain turned up a few times. Amplified TCR beta CDR3 regions came from RNA transcripts. With the HTBI primer set, the TCR CDR3 went through a first round of RT-PCR. TCRdb re-analysed the multiplex PCR reads in MiXCR, keeping a single row per CDR3 protein. The data show about 560,000 distinct CDR3 sequences, over 15% seen once. This entry comes from a study of T cells in Graves' hyperthyroidism and ophthalmopathy. The CDR3 consists of 17 residues. V gave up 7 bases and J gave up 4 bases, with 20 bases separating them. V usage is TRBV12-3 or TRBV12-4 and J usage is TRBJ1-6; a possible D gene is TRBD1 (6 bases). Material: blood. This receptor was identified in a woman aged 18-30 years with Graves' hyperthyroidism. CDR3 bases: TGTGCCAGCACTTCCTATATTGGGGGGCTATATAATTCACCCCTCCACTTT. This encodes CASTSYIGGLYNSPLHF.